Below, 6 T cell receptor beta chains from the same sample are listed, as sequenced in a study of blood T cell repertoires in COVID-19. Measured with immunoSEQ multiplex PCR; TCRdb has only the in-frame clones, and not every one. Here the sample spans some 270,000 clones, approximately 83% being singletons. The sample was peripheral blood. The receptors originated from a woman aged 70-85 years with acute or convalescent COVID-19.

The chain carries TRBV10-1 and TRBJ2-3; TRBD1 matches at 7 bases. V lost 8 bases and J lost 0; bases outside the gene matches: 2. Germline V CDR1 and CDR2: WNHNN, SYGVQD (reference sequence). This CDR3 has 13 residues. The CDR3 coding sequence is TGCGCCAGCCGGGACAGTAGCACAGATACGCAGTATTTT. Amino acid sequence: CASRDSSTDTQYF.

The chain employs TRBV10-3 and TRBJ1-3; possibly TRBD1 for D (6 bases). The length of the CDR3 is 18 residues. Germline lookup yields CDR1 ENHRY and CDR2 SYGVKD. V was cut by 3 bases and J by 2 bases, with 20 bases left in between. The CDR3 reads CAISEILTGKSPGNTIYF. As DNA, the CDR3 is TGTGCCATCAGTGAAATTCTTACAGGGAAAAGCCCTGGAAACACCATATATTTT.

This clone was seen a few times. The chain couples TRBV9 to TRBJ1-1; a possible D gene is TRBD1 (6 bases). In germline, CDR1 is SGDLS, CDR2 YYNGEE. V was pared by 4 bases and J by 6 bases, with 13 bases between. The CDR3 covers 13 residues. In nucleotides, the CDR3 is TGTGCCAGCAGCCCAGGGGCGGTGGCTGAAGCTTTCTTT. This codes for CASSPGAVAEAFF.

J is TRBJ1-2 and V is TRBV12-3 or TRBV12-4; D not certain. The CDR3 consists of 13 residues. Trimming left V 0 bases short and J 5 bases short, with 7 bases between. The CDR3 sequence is CASSLAQEYGYTF. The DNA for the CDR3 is TGTGCCAGCAGTTTAGCTCAAGAGTATGGCTACACCTTC.

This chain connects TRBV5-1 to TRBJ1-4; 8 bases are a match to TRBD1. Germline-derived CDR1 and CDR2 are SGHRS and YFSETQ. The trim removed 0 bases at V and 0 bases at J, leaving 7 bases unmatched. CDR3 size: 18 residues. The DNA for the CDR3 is TGCGCCAGCAGCTTGGCAGGGGGCCATATCGCAACTAATGAAAAACTGTTTTTT. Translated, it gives CASSLAGGHIATNEKLFF.

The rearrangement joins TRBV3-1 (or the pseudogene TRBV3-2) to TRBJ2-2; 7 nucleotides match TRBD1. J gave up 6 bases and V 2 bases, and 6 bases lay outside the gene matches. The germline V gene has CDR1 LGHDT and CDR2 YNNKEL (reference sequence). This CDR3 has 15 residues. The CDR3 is CASSQRDSAPGELFF. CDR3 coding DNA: TGTGCCAGCAGCCAACGGGACAGTGCCCCCGGGGAGCTGTTTTTT.